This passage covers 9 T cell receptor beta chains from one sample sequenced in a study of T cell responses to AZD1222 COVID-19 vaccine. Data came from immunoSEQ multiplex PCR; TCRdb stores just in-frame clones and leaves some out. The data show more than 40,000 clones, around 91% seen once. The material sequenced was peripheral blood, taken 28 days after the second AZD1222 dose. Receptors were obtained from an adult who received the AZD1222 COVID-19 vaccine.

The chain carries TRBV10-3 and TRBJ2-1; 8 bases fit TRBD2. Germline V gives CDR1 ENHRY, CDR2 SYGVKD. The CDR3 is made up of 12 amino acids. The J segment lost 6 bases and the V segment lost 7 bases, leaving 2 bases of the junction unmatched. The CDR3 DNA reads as TGTGCCATCATGGGACTAGGCAATGAGCAGTTCTTC. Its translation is CAIMGLGNEQFF.

The CDR3 sequence is CASRWTGVNSGGYTF. The CDR3 nucleotides are TGTGCCAGCAGGTGGACAGGGGTTAATTCGGGTGGCTACACCTTC. This rearrangement joins TRBV3-1 (or the pseudogene TRBV3-2) to TRBJ1-2; TRBD1 matches at 9 bases. This CDR3 spans 15 amino acids. Unmatched junction bases numbered 12, after V lost 6 bases and J lost 7 bases. Germline values: CDR1 LGHDT, CDR2 YNNKEL (reference sequence).

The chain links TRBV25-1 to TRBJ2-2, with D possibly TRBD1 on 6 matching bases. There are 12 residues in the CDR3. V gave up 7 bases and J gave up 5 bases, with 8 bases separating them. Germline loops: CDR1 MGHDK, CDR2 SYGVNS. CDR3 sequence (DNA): TGTGCCAGCAACAGGGTAACCGGGGAGCTGTTTTTT. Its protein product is CASNRVTGELFF.

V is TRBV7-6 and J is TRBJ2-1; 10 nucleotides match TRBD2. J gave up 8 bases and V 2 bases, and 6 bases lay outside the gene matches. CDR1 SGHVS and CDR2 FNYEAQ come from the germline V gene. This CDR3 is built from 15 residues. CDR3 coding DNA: TGTGCCAGCAGCTTACTAGCGGGGGATGAACATGAGCAGTTCTTC. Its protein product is CASSLLAGDEHEQFF.

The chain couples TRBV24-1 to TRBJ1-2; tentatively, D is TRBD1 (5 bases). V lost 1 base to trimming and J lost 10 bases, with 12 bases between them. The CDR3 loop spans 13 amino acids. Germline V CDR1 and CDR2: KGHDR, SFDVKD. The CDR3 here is CATSDLPQVNYTF. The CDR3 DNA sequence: TGTGCCACCAGTGATTTACCACAGGTTAACTACACCTTC.

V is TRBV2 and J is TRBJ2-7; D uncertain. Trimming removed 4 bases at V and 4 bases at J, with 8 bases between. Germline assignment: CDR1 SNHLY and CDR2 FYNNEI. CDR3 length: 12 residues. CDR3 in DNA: TGTGCCAGCAGTGGCAGGAAATACGAGCAGTACTTC. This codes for CASSGRKYEQYF.

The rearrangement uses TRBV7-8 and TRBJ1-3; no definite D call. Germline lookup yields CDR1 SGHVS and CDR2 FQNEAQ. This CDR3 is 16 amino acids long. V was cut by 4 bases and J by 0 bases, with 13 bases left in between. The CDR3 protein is CASSSTDWGSGNTIYF. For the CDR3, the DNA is TGTGCCAGCAGCTCTACAGACTGGGGCTCTGGAAACACCATATATTTT.

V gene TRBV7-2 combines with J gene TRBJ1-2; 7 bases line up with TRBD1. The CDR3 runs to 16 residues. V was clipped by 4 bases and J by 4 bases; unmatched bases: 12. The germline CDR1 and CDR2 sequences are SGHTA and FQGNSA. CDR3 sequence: CASSSGQDPFGYGYTF. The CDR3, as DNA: TGTGCCAGCAGCTCCGGACAGGACCCTTTTGGCTATGGCTACACCTTC.

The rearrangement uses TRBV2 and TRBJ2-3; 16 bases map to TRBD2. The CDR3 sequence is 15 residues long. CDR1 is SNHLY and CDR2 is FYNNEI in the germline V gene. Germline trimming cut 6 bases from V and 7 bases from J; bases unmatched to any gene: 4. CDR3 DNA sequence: TGTGCCAGCAGACAGGGACTAGCGGGGGGGAATACGCAGTATTTT. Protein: CASRQGLAGGNTQYF.